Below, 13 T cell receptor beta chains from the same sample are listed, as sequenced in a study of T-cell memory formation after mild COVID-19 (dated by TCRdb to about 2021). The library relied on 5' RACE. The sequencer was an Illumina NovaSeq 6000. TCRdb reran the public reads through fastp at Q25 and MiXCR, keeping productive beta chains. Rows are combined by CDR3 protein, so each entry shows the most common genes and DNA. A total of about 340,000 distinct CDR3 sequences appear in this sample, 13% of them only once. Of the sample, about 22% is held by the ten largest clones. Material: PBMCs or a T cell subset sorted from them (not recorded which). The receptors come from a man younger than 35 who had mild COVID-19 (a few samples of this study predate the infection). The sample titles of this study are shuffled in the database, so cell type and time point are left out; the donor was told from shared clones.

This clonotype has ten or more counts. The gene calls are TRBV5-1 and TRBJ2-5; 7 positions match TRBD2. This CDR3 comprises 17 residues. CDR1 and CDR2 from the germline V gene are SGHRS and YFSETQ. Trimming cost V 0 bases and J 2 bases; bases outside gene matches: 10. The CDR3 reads CASSLEASGSLQETQYF. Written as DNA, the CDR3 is TGCGCCAGCAGCTTGGAAGCTAGCGGATCCTTACAAGAGACCCAGTACTTC. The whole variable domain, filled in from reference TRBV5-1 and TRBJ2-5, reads KAGVTQTPRYLIKTRGQQVTLSCSPISGHRSVSWYQQTPGQGLQFLFEYFSETQRNKGNFPGRFSGRQFSNSRSEMNVSTLELGDSALYLCASSLEASGSLQETQYFGPGTRLLVL.

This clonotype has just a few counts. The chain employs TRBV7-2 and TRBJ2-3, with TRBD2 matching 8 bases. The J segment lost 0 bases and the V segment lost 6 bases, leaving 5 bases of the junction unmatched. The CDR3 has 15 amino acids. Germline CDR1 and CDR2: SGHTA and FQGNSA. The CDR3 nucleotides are TGTGCCAGCAGTTTTAGCGGGGCTAGCACAGATACGCAGTATTTT. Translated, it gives CASSFSGASTDTQYF.

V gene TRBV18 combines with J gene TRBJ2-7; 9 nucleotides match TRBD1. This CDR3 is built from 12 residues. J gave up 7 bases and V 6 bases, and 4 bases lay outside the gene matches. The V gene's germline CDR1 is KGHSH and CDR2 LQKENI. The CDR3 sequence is CASSRDREEQYF. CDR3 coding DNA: TGTGCCAGCTCCCGGGACAGGGAAGAGCAGTACTTC.

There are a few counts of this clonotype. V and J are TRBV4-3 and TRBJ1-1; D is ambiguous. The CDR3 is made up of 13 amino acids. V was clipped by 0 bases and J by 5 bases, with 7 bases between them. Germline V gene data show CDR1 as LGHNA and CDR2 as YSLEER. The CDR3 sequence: CASSQEQLTEAFF. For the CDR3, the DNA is TGCGCCAGCAGCCAAGAGCAGTTGACTGAAGCTTTCTTT.

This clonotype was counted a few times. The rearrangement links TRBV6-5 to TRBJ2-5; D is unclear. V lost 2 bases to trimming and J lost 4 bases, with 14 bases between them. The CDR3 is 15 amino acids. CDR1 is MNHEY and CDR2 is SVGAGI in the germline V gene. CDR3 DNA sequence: TGTGCCAGCAGTTACACGCTAGGGATGGGAGAGACCCAGTACTTC. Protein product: CASSYTLGMGETQYF.

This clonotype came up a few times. The CDR3 here is CASSSRGPLYNEQFF. In nucleotides, the CDR3 is TGTGCCAGCAGCAGCCGGGGGCCGCTTTACAATGAGCAGTTCTTC. The V gene is TRBV7-2, the J gene TRBJ2-1; D tentatively reads TRBD1 or TRBD2 (6 bases each). Germline-derived CDR1 and CDR2 are SGHTA and FQGNSA. Trimming cost V 5 bases and J 4 bases, with 15 bases left between them. The CDR3 is 15 residues long. Together with reference TRBV7-2 and TRBJ2-1, the CDR3 gives the full variable domain: GAGVSQSPSNKVTEKGKDVELRCDPISGHTALYWYRQSLGQGLEFLIYFQGNSAPDKSGLPSDRFSAERTGGSVSTLTIQRTQQEDSAVYLCASSSRGPLYNEQFFGPGTRLTVL.

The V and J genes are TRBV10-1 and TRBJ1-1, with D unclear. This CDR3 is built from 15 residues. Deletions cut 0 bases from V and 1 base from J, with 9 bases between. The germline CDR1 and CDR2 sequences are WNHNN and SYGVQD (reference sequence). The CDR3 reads CASSESGSKNTEAFF. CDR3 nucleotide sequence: TGCGCCAGCAGTGAGTCCGGCAGCAAGAACACTGAAGCTTTCTTT.

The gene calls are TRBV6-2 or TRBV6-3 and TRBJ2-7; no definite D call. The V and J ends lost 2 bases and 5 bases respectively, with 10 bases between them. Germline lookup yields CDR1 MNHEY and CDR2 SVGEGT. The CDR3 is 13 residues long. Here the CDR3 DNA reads TGTGCCAGCAGTTACGATCCCTGCGACGAGCAGTACGTC. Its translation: CASSYDPCDEQYV.

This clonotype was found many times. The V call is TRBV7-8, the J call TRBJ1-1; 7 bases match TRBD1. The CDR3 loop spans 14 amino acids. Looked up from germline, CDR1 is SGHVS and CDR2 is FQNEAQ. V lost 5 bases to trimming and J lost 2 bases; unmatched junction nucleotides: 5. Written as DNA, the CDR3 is TGTGCCAGCAGCCTGACAGGGATAAACACTGAAGCTTTCTTT. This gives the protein CASSLTGINTEAFF.

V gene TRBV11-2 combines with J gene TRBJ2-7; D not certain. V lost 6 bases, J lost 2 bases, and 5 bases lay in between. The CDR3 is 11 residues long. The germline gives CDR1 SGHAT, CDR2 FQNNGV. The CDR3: CASRGTYEQYV. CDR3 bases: TGTGCCAGCAGGGGTACCTACGAGCAGTACGTC.

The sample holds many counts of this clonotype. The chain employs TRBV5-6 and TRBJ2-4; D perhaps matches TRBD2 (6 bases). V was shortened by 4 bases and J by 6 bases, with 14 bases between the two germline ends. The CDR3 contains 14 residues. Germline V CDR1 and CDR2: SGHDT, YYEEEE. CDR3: CASSPWGVTNIQYF. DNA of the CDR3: TGTGCCAGCAGCCCATGGGGGGTTACAAACATTCAGTACTTC.

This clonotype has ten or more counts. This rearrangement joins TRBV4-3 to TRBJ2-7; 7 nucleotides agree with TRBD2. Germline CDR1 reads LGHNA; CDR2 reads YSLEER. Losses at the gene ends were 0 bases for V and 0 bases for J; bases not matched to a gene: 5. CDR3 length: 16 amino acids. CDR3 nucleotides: TGCGCCAGCAGCCAAGATCGGGCTAGCGGCTCCTACGAGCAGTACTTC. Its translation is CASSQDRASGSYEQYF.

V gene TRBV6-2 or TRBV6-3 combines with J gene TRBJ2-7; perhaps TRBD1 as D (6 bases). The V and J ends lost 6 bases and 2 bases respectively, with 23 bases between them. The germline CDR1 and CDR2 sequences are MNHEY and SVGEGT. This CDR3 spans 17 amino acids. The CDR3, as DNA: TGTGCCAGCAGCCTACAACTGACAGGCCACACAACCTACGAGCAGTACTTC. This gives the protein CASSLQLTGHTTYEQYF.